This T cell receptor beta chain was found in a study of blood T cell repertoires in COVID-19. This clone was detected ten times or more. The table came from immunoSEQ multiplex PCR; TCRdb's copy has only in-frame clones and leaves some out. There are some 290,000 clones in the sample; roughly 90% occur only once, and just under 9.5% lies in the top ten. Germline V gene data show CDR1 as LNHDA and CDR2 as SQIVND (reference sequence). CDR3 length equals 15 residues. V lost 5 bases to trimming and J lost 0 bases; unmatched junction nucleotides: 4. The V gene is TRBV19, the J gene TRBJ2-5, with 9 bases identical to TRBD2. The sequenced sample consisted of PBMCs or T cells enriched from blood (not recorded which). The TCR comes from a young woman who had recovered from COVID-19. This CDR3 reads CASSGLAGNQETQYF. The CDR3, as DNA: TGTGCCAGTAGTGGTCTAGCGGGGAACCAAGAGACCCAGTACTTC.